This passage covers 10 T cell receptor beta chains from one sample sequenced in a study of blood T cell repertoires in COVID-19. Profiling relied on immunoSEQ multiplex PCR, and the TCRdb table lists in-frame clones only, not all of them. The table includes 150,000 to 200,000 clones, 75% to 90% detected once. The source material was PBMCs or T cells enriched from blood (not recorded which). The receptors derive from a woman aged 18-29 years who had recovered from COVID-19.

The V and J genes are TRBV19 and TRBJ2-7; D call uncertain. V was cut by 3 bases and J by 4 bases, with 13 bases left in between. Per germline, CDR1 LNHDA and CDR2 SQIVND (reference sequence). The CDR3 length is 14 residues. CDR3 nucleotides: TGTGCCAGTAGTATGGTTCCCCCACAATACGAGCAGTACTTC. Amino acid sequence: CASSMVPPQYEQYF.

The rearrangement links TRBV12-3 or TRBV12-4 to TRBJ2-7; 7 bases align to TRBD2. After removal of 10 bases from V and 4 bases from J, the junction contained 10 bases not matched to a gene. The CDR3 consists of 13 residues. Written as DNA, the CDR3 is TGTGCCACATCCGGGACTACCTTTTACGAGCAGTACTTC. Protein sequence: CATSGTTFYEQYF.

As DNA, the CDR3 is TGCGCCAGCAGCCGAGATCGACTAGCGGACCGCTACAATGAGCAGTTCTTC. Its translation: CASSRDRLADRYNEQFF. The V and J genes are TRBV4-1 and TRBJ2-1, with TRBD2 matching over 9 bases. CDR1 and CDR2 from the germline V gene are MGHRA and YSYEKL. J lost 3 bases, V lost 4 bases, and 10 bases had no gene match. There are 17 residues in the CDR3.

The chain recombines TRBV4-1 with TRBJ1-4; D is unclear. The ends were cut back, 4 bases at V and 7 bases at J, with 7 bases in the middle. Germline V gene sequence: CDR1 MGHRA, CDR2 YSYEKL. The CDR3 covers 12 residues. The CDR3 region has the DNA TGCGCCAGCAGCCTGCGAGTTGAAAAACTGTTTTTT. It codes for CASSLRVEKLFF.

The genes are TRBV19 and TRBJ1-4; D gene uncertain. The V gene's germline CDR1 is LNHDA and CDR2 SQIVND (reference sequence). The V gene lost 5 bases and the J gene lost 4 bases, with 17 bases spanning the gap. This CDR3 has 16 residues. CDR3 amino acids: CASSPADEAFNEKLFF. The CDR3 DNA reads TGTGCCAGTAGTCCAGCGGATGAGGCATTTAATGAAAAACTGTTTTTT. Based on the CDR3 plus reference TRBV19 and TRBJ1-4, the full variable domain is DGGITQSPKYLFRKEGQNVTLSCEQNLNHDAMYWYRQDPGQGLRLIYYSQIVNDFQKGDIAEGYSVSREKKESFPLTVTSAQKNPTAFYLCASSPADEAFNEKLFFGSGTQLSVL.

J is TRBJ1-1 and V is TRBV7-2; 10 bases map to TRBD1. V was pared by 4 bases and J by 4 bases, with 9 bases of the junction left unmatched. Germline CDR1 and CDR2: SGHTA and FQGNSA. The CDR3 runs 16 residues. CDR3 amino acids: CASSYPGQGSSTEAFF. CDR3 nucleotides: TGTGCCAGCAGCTACCCGGGACAGGGGTCAAGCACTGAAGCTTTCTTT.

This clone was seen a single time. This rearrangement joins TRBV5-1 to TRBJ2-7; TRBD1 is a possible D gene (6 bases). V was cut by 4 bases and J by 1 base, with 9 bases left in between. The germline gives CDR1 SGHRS, CDR2 YFSETQ. The CDR3 is 13 amino acids. For the CDR3, the DNA is TGCGCCAGCAGCCGAGACAGGTCCTACGAGCAGTACTTC. Amino acids: CASSRDRSYEQYF.

The rearrangement uses TRBV6-1 and TRBJ2-1; the match to TRBD2 covers 9 bases. Per the germline V gene, CDR1 is MNHNS and CDR2 is SASEGT. The CDR3 is 16 residues long. The ends lost 0 bases at V and 3 bases at J; junction bases unmatched: 3. The CDR3 bases are TGTGCCAGCAGTGAAGCGATGACTAGCGGCTACAATGAGCAGTTCTTC. Translating gives CASSEAMTSGYNEQFF.

This sequence joins TRBV7-3 and TRBJ2-7, with D possibly TRBD2 on 5 matching bases. V dropped 1 base and J dropped 1 base, with 8 bases sitting between them. The germline gives CDR1 SGHTA, CDR2 FQGTGA. The CDR3 sequence is 14 residues long. The CDR3 spells CASSLSRDSYEQYF. The CDR3 region has the DNA TGTGCCAGCAGCTTAAGCCGGGATTCCTACGAGCAGTACTTC.

The V and J genes are TRBV11-2 and TRBJ1-1; D is undetermined. This CDR3 contains 14 residues. Between the trimmed V and J ends, which lost 3 bases and 7 bases, there was a span of 15 bases. The germline CDR1 and CDR2 sequences are SGHAT and FQNNGV. Here the CDR3 DNA reads TGTGCCAGCAGCTTTCCCTTCCTGGCGGGTGAAGCTTTCTTT. Amino acids: CASSFPFLAGEAFF.